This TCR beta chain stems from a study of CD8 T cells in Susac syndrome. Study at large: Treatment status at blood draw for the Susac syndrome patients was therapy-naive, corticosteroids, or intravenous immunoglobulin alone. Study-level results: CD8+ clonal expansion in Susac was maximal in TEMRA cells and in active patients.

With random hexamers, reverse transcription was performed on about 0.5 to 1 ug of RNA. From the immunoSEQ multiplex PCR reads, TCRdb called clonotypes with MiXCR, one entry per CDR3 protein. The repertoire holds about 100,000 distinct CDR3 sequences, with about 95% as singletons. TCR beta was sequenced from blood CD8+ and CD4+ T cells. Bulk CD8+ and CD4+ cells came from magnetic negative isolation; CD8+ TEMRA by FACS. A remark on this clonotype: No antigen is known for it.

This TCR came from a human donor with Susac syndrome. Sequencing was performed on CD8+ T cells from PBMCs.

This CDR3 is CASSQEGTSGIYEQYF. In DNA, the CDR3 is TGCGCCAGCAGCCAAGAGGGGACTAGCGGGATTTACGAGCAGTACTTC. The genes are TRBV4-1 and TRBJ2-7, with 13 nucleotides matching TRBD2. V lost 0 bases, J lost 4 bases, and 3 bases stayed unmatched. The V gene's germline CDR1 is MGHRA and CDR2 YSYEKL. The CDR3 runs 16 residues.